The 24 T cell receptor beta chains listed next were all sequenced from one sample in a study of shared clonotypes between healthy human individuals. The protocol was immunoSEQ multiplex PCR, while the TCRdb copy is restricted to in-frame clones and leaves out a portion. The sample holds over 850,000 clones, 75% to 80% seen once. Sequenced sample: memory CD4+ T cells from PBMCs. Subset denoted: CD45RA-negative fraction. These receptors all stem from a man between 18 and 35 years old in good health. Some clones in this sample may be carry-over from other donors' samples.

The chain has TRBV2 and TRBJ1-2, with no clear D. The germline CDR1 and CDR2 sequences are SNHLY and FYNNEI. This CDR3 is 13 amino acids long. V was clipped by 4 bases and J by 4 bases, with 10 bases between them. The CDR3 sequence is CASSVGQSYGYTF. The CDR3 DNA sequence: TGTGCCAGCAGTGTTGGGCAGAGCTATGGCTACACCTTC. Drawing the rest from reference TRBV2 and TRBJ1-2, the complete variable domain is EPEVTQTPSHQVTQMGQEVILRCVPISNHLYFYWYRQILGQKVEFLVSFYNNEISEKSEIFDDQFSVERPDGSNFTLKIRSTKLEDSAMYFCASSVGQSYGYTFGSGTRLTVV.

CDR3 in DNA: TGTGCCAGCAGCACCGGGGGTGAGCAGTACTTC. Its translation is CASSTGGEQYF. V usage is TRBV7-2 and J usage is TRBJ2-7, with D possibly TRBD2 on 6 matching bases. CDR3 length: 11 amino acids. Per germline, CDR1 SGHTA and CDR2 FQGNSA. V was pared by 5 bases and J by 7 bases, with 9 bases between.

This chain links TRBV6-1 with TRBJ2-2; 7 positions match TRBD1. The length of the CDR3 is 19 residues. CDR1 MNHNS and CDR2 SASEGT come from the germline V gene. J was trimmed by 8 bases and V by 1 base; bases with no gene match: 19. The CDR3 spells CASSEEPGTALFIRGELFF. CDR3 DNA: TGTGCCAGCAGTGAAGAGCCCGGGACAGCACTTTTCATACGGGGGGAGCTGTTTTTT.

This clone came up once. V is TRBV5-1 and J is TRBJ2-7; unclear D gene. V gave up 1 base and J gave up 3 bases, with 8 bases separating them. Germline loops: CDR1 SGHRS, CDR2 YFSETQ. The CDR3 is 13 amino acids. CDR3 amino acids: CASSLSTLYEQYF. Here the CDR3 DNA reads TGCGCCAGCAGCTTGTCCACCCTCTACGAGCAGTACTTC. The whole variable domain, filled in from reference TRBV5-1 and TRBJ2-7, reads KAGVTQTPRYLIKTRGQQVTLSCSPISGHRSVSWYQQTPGQGLQFLFEYFSETQRNKGNFPGRFSGRQFSNSRSEMNVSTLELGDSALYLCASSLSTLYEQYFGPGTRLTVT.

This clone has only a few counts. The V call is TRBV28, the J call TRBJ1-5; 7 bases match TRBD1. The V gene end was trimmed by 5 bases and the J gene end by 4 bases; junction bases not matched to a gene: 8. This CDR3 is 15 amino acids long. Looked up from germline, CDR1 is MDHEN and CDR2 is SYDVKM. CDR3: CASSDRQGTNQPQHF. As DNA, the CDR3 is TGTGCCAGCAGTGACCGACAGGGCACGAATCAGCCCCAGCATTTT.

Remarks on this clone: A single base is all that separates this from a far larger clone, so a read error is likely. The identical CDR3 is also encoded by other nucleotide sequences in the sample. The rearrangement links TRBV2 to TRBJ2-6, with 7 bases identical to TRBD1. Trimming at V came to 6 bases and at J to 1 base, leaving 0 bases not matched to a gene. Per germline, CDR1 SNHLY and CDR2 FYNNEI. The CDR3 is 14 amino acids. The CDR3 is CASRQGSGANVLTF. Written as DNA, the CDR3 is TGTGCCAGCAGACAGGGGTCTGGGGCCAACGTCCTGACTTTC.

This clone was seen a few times. V and J are TRBV7-8 and TRBJ2-2; D might be TRBD1 or TRBD2, each matching 5 bases. Germline CDR1 is SGHVS and CDR2 is FQNEAQ. V lost 1 base, J lost 4 bases, and 13 bases lay in between. The CDR3 is made up of 16 amino acids. DNA for the CDR3: TGTGCCAGCAGCTTAGTAGGGGACCTTCTCACCGGGGAGCTGTTTTTT. This codes for CASSLVGDLLTGELFF.

The chain combines TRBV2 with TRBJ2-3; 10 nucleotides align to TRBD2. The V segment lost 2 bases and the J segment 6 bases; nucleotides outside the gene matches: 5. Germline CDR1 and CDR2: SNHLY and FYNNEI. This CDR3 is 15 amino acids long. The DNA for the CDR3 is TGTGCCAGCAGTGAAACTAGCGGGATGGGGGATACGCAGTATTTT. Protein: CASSETSGMGDTQYF.

J is TRBJ1-3 and V is TRBV5-1; D is uncertain. The V end lost 3 bases, the J end lost 0 bases, and 10 bases lay between the germline ends. The CDR3 totals 15 residues. Germline loops: CDR1 SGHRS, CDR2 YFSETQ. CDR3 DNA: TGCGCCAGCAGCTATGGGGTGGACTCTGGAAACACCATATATTTT. It is translated as CASSYGVDSGNTIYF.

The J gene is TRBJ2-3, the V gene TRBV5-1, with D hard to call. The CDR3 spans 14 residues. Trimming pared 5 bases from V and 1 base from J, leaving 11 bases between. Germline V gene lookup returns CDR1 SGHRS and CDR2 YFSETQ. The CDR3 nucleotides read TGCGCCAGCAGGGACGGAAGGGGCACAGATACGCAGTATTTT. Amino acids: CASRDGRGTDTQYF.

The chain couples TRBV5-1 to TRBJ2-5, with 8 bases identical to TRBD2. There are 16 residues in the CDR3. Trimming cost V 3 bases and J 2 bases; bases outside gene matches: 9. Germline values: CDR1 SGHRS, CDR2 YFSETQ. The chain's CDR3 is CASSSSSGTRQETQYF. As DNA, the CDR3 is TGCGCCAGCAGCTCTTCTTCCGGGACTAGGCAAGAGACCCAGTACTTC.

This clone was observed a single time. V gene TRBV10-3 combines with J gene TRBJ2-2, with 9 bases matching TRBD1. The CDR3 loop spans 16 amino acids. The germline CDR1 and CDR2 sequences are ENHRY and SYGVKD. The J segment lost 0 bases and the V segment lost 6 bases, leaving 5 bases of the junction unmatched. CDR3: CAIRGGQGTNTGELFF. For the CDR3, the DNA is TGTGCCATCAGGGGAGGACAGGGGACGAACACCGGGGAGCTGTTTTTT.

This chain connects TRBV18 to TRBJ1-1; 9 bases align to TRBD1. Germline loops: CDR1 KGHSH, CDR2 LQKENI. This CDR3 is built from 15 residues. V dropped 6 bases and J dropped 3; count of bases not matched to a gene: 8. The CDR3: CASSPNRGRDTEAFF. In DNA, the CDR3 is TGTGCCAGCTCGCCAAACAGGGGGCGCGACACTGAAGCTTTCTTT.

This chain uses TRBV6-5 with TRBJ2-4, with 9 bases aligning to TRBD2. Trimming cost V 0 bases and J 0 bases; bases outside gene matches: 0. Germline CDR1 and CDR2: MNHEY and SVGAGI. The CDR3 sequence is 16 residues long. The DNA for the CDR3 is TGTGCCAGCAGTTACTCGCGGGAGGGAGCCAAAAACATTCAGTACTTC. Amino acid sequence: CASSYSREGAKNIQYF.

This sequence joins TRBV5-4 and TRBJ1-2; a possible D gene is TRBD1 (5 bases). The CDR3 is 14 residues long. The germline V gene has CDR1 SGHNT and CDR2 YYREEE (reference sequence). Trimming shortened V by 4 bases and J by 2 bases, and 12 bases separated the two germline ends. The CDR3 DNA sequence: TGTGCCAGCAGCGAGGCCGGGGGAAACTATGGCTACACCTTC. It specifies CASSEAGGNYGYTF.

This chain links TRBV6-5 with TRBJ1-5, with D maybe TRBD1 (6 bases). The CDR3 runs to 14 residues. V was pared by 2 bases and J by 7 bases, with 12 bases between. The germline V gene encodes CDR1 MNHEY and CDR2 SVGAGI. CDR3 DNA sequence: TGTGCCAGCAGTTACACTAGGGGGGGACAGCCCCAGCATTTT. It encodes CASSYTRGGQPQHF.

This rearrangement joins TRBV5-4 to TRBJ1-4, with D hard to call. The V end lost 4 bases, the J end lost 8 bases, and 15 bases lay between the germline ends. Germline V gives CDR1 SGHNT, CDR2 YYREEE (reference sequence). The CDR3 spans 14 residues. The CDR3 loop is CASSQLGGGEKLFF. DNA of the CDR3: TGTGCCAGCAGCCAACTGGGTGGCGGGGAAAAACTGTTTTTT.

Here the CDR3 reads CASRIIGPTGEQYF. The CDR3 region has the DNA TGTGCCAGCAGAATCATAGGTCCCACGGGAGAGCAGTACTTC. The chain links TRBV2 to TRBJ2-7; D is perhaps TRBD2 (5 bases). The V gene lost 6 bases and the J gene lost 7 bases, with 19 bases spanning the gap. The CDR3 has 14 amino acids. From germline, CDR1 is SNHLY and CDR2 FYNNEI.

J is TRBJ2-2 and V is TRBV6-6, with 10 bases matching TRBD1. V shed 3 bases, J shed 6 bases, and the junction held 7 bases outside the gene matches. The germline V gene encodes CDR1 MNHNY and CDR2 SVGAGI (reference sequence). This CDR3 spans 16 amino acids. The CDR3 DNA follows: TGTGCCAGCAGTTATCACGACAGGGGGCGAGCCGGGGAGCTGTTTTTT. Protein: CASSYHDRGRAGELFF.

This chain connects TRBV4-1 to TRBJ2-4, with D uncertain. Germline CDR1 and CDR2: MGHRA and YSYEKL. CDR3 length: 14 amino acids. Trimming pared 3 bases from V and 7 bases from J, leaving 13 bases between. CDR3 protein: CASSHPLDRNIQYF. The CDR3 bases are TGCGCCAGCAGCCACCCCTTGGACCGGAACATTCAGTACTTC.

The V call is TRBV11-1, the J call TRBJ1-1; 9 nucleotides agree with TRBD1. Germline V gene data show CDR1 as SGHAT and CDR2 as FQDESV (reference sequence). The V gene end was trimmed by 1 base and the J gene end by 4 bases; junction bases not matched to a gene: 4. The CDR3 covers 15 residues. The CDR3 DNA follows: TGTGCCAGCAGCTTAGAGGGACAGGGCACCACTGAAGCTTTCTTT. Protein: CASSLEGQGTTEAFF.

The table lists this clone with a count of one. This chain links TRBV2 with TRBJ2-3; no definite D call. Germline CDR1 SNHLY, CDR2 FYNNEI. CDR3 length: 11 amino acids. V lost 3 bases and J lost 6, with 4 bases in between. CDR3 sequence reads: CASSEEDTQYF. CDR3 nucleotides: TGTGCCAGCAGTGAGGAGGATACGCAGTATTTT. Full variable domain (rest looked up from reference TRBV2 and TRBJ2-3): EPEVTQTPSHQVTQMGQEVILRCVPISNHLYFYWYRQILGQKVEFLVSFYNNEISEKSEIFDDQFSVERPDGSNFTLKIRSTKLEDSAMYFCASSEEDTQYFGPGTRLTVL.

The chain couples TRBV19 to TRBJ1-2, with D perhaps TRBD1 (5 bases). The germline V and J ends were trimmed by 7 bases and 6 bases, with 18 bases remaining between them. This CDR3 region has 14 residues. Germline CDR1 LNHDA, CDR2 SQIVND (reference sequence). The CDR3 sequence: CASNIGGRDHGYTF. Written as DNA, the CDR3 is TGTGCCAGTAATATCGGCGGCAGGGATCATGGCTACACCTTC.

The V call is TRBV7-6, the J call TRBJ1-2; a possible D gene is TRBD1 (5 bases). The V end lost 2 bases, the J end lost 6 bases, and 10 bases lay between the germline ends. The CDR3 loop spans 13 amino acids. In germline, CDR1 is SGHVS, CDR2 FNYEAQ. The CDR3 DNA reads TGTGCCAGCAGCTTACAGGGAAGACATGGCTACACCTTC. This gives the protein CASSLQGRHGYTF.